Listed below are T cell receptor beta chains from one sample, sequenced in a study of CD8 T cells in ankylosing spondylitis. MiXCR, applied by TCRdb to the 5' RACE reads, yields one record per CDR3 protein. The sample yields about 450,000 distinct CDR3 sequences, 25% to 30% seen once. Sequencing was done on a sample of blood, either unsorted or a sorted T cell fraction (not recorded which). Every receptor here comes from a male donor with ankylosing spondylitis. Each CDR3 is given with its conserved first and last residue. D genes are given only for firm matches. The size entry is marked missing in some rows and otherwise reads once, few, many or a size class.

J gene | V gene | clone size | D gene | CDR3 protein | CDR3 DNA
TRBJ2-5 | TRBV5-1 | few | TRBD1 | CASRTGVVQETQYF | TGCGCCAGCAGGACAGGGGTTGTTCAAGAGACCCAGTACTTC
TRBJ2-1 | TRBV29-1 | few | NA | CSVGWDGHNEQFF | TGCAGCGTTGGTTGGGACGGTCACAATGAGCAGTTCTTC
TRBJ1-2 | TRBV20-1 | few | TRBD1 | CSARAGTGNYGYTF | TGCAGTGCTAGGGCCGGGACAGGAAACTATGGCTACACCTTC
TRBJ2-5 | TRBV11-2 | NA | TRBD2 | CASSLSGNQETQYF | TGTGCCAGCAGCCTTAGCGGGAACCAAGAGACCCAGTACTTC
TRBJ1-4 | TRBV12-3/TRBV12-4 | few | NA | CASRQDRIREKLFF | TGTGCCAGCAGACAGGACAGAATTCGAGAAAAACTGTTTTTT
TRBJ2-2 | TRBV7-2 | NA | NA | CASSLIGGEGSGELFF | TGTGCCAGCAGCTTAATTGGGGGCGAAGGATCCGGGGAGCTGTTTTTT
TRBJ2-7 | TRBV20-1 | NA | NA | CSATRGVAYEQYF | TGCAGTGCAACCCGAGGGGTAGCCTACGAGCAGTACTTC
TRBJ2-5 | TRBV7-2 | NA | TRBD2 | CASSQSTTSGQETQYF | TGTGCCAGCAGCCAATCAACGACTAGCGGACAAGAGACCCAGTACTTC
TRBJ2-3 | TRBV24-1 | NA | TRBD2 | CATSDPGLGTDTQYF | TGTGCCACCAGTGACCCGGGACTAGGGACAGATACGCAGTATTTT
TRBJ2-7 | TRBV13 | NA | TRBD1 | CASSSSGGSYEQYF | TGTGCCAGCAGCTCCTCAGGGGGATCCTACGAGCAGTACTTC
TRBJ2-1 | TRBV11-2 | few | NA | CASSLTTKVFF | TGTGCCAGCAGCTTGACCACGAAGGTGTTCTTC
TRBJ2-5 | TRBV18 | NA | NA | CASSRLLGQQETQYF | TGTGCCAGCTCACGCCTTTTGGGGCAACAAGAGACCCAGTACTTC
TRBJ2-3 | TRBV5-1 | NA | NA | CASSAGSTDTQYF | TGCGCCAGCAGTGCAGGGAGCACAGATACGCAGTATTTT
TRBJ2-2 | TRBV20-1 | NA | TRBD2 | CSVQAGRRTGELFF | TGCAGTGTGCAAGCGGGAAGACGAACCGGGGAGCTGTTTTTT
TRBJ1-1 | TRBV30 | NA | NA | CAWSVLAGAFF | TGTGCCTGGAGTGTACTGGCTGGGGCTTTCTTT
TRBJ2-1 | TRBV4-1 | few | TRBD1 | CASSQAGAGQGWASSYNEQFF | TGCGCCAGCAGCCAAGCGGGGGCGGGACAGGGTTGGGCTAGCTCCTACAATGAGCAGTTCTTC